This T cell receptor (beta chain) stems from a study of Graves' ophthalmopathy and Graves' hyperthyroidism. For the study at large: By definition, stable hyperthyroidism involved no ophthalmopathy within 18 months of follow-up. Findings and limits, study-wide: The authors also found most expanded thyroid clonotypes above 0.001 frequency in blood. Using 13 signatures, a model distinguished ophthalmopathy from stable hyperthyroidism, reaching about 89% sensitivity and 81.08% specificity.

RNA transcripts provided the template for amplifying TCR beta CDR3 regions. An opening RT-PCR round employed HTBI primers and preceded a second-round multiplex PCR. TCRdb re-derived calls from the multiplex PCR reads in MiXCR, one entry per CDR3 protein. The sample holds 450,000 to 600,000 distinct CDR3 sequences, about 35% seen once. The sample holds many counts of this clonotype. Its antigen is undetermined. The CDR3 extends over 12 amino acids. Unmatched junction bases numbered 4, after V lost 11 bases and J lost 4 bases. CDR1 is MNHNY and CDR2 is SVGAGI in the germline V gene (reference sequence). The clonotype originates from an adult man with Graves' hyperthyroidism. The V gene is TRBV6-6, the J gene TRBJ1-5; 8 bases line up with TRBD1. Sequencing was done on a sample of peripheral blood or thyroid tissue (not recorded which). DNA of the CDR3: TGTGCCGAGGGACAGGCAAATCAGCCCCAGCATTTT. This encodes CAEGQANQPQHF.